The 24 T cell receptor beta chains below all came from one sample that was sequenced in a study of T cell changes during pregnancy in multiple sclerosis. Here immunoSEQ multiplex PCR was the method, and the copy in TCRdb shows in-frame clones only, minus some. Of almost 50,000 clones in the sample, almost 95% are singletons; the top ten hold 0.37%. This material consisted of CD4+ T cells from peripheral blood mononuclear cells, taken in the second trimester of pregnancy. The receptors were sampled from a female donor in good health, enrolled as a control in a pregnancy study.

This clone was seen just once. The rearrangement joins TRBV6-5 to TRBJ1-1; TRBD1 agrees at 7 bases. CDR3 length equals 14 residues. Germline V gene sequence: CDR1 MNHEY, CDR2 SVGAGI. V lost 6 bases and J lost 1; bases outside the gene matches: 5. In DNA, the CDR3 is TGTGCCAGCAGCGTTAGGGGGCAGAACACTGAAGCTTTCTTT. It is translated as CASSVRGQNTEAFF.

The chain employs TRBV5-4 and TRBJ1-4; possibly TRBD1 for D (6 bases). Germline CDR1 and CDR2: SGHNT and YYREEE (reference sequence). The V and J ends lost 4 bases and 7 bases respectively, with 11 bases between them. The CDR3 loop spans 13 amino acids. The chain's CDR3 is CASSIETGEKLFF. CDR3 nucleotide sequence: TGTGCCAGCAGCATAGAGACAGGTGAAAAACTGTTTTTT.

The chain uses TRBV6-1 and TRBJ2-3, with TRBD1 identical over 7 bases. Germline CDR1 and CDR2: MNHNS and SASEGT. The CDR3 extends over 15 amino acids. J gave up 0 bases and V 3 bases, and 3 bases lay outside the gene matches. The chain's CDR3 is CASSEGQHSTDTQYF. In nucleotides, the CDR3 is TGTGCCAGCAGTGAGGGACAGCACAGCACAGATACGCAGTATTTT.

The genes are TRBV7-8 and TRBJ1-2; D not resolved. V shed 4 bases and J shed 6 bases, with 12 bases lying between them. The CDR3 consists of 13 residues. Germline loops: CDR1 SGHVS, CDR2 FQNEAQ. DNA for the CDR3: TGTGCCAGCAGCTCGCCAGACAAGCATGGCTACACCTTC. Its translation is CASSSPDKHGYTF.

The V gene is TRBV5-1, the J gene TRBJ1-5, with 7 bases identical to TRBD1. Germline loops: CDR1 SGHRS, CDR2 YFSETQ. The V segment lost 0 bases and the J segment 6 bases; nucleotides outside the gene matches: 6. The CDR3 covers 15 residues. CDR3 sequence: CASSLEGAGGQPQHF. DNA for the CDR3: TGCGCCAGCAGCTTGGAGGGGGCGGGTGGTCAGCCCCAGCATTTT.

The sample holds one count of this clone. V gene TRBV11-3 combines with J gene TRBJ1-1; D is unresolved. The CDR3 has 13 amino acids. Germline-derived CDR1 and CDR2 are SGHNT and YENEEA. V lost 2 bases and J 5 bases, leaving 9 bases between the germline ends. The CDR3 loop is CASSLIARTEAFF. The CDR3 coding sequence is TGTGCCAGCAGCTTAATAGCTCGGACTGAAGCTTTCTTT.

This clone was counted a single time. J is TRBJ1-3 and V is TRBV6-5; 8 nucleotides match TRBD1. Germline lookup yields CDR1 MNHEY and CDR2 SVGAGI. Trimming cost V 5 bases and J 0 bases; bases outside gene matches: 3. The CDR3 is 15 amino acids. The CDR3 sequence: CASSRDRNSGNTIYF. The CDR3 DNA reads as TGTGCCAGCAGTAGGGACAGGAACTCTGGAAACACCATATATTTT.

The chain employs TRBV5-1 and TRBJ2-7, with 10 bases identical to TRBD1. From germline, CDR1 is SGHRS and CDR2 YFSETQ. This CDR3 region has 15 residues. Losses at the gene ends were 1 base for V and 2 bases for J; bases not matched to a gene: 3. CDR3 region: CASSLIGTGAYEQYF. CDR3 DNA: TGCGCCAGCAGCTTGATCGGGACAGGGGCCTACGAGCAGTACTTC.

The chain carries TRBV6-1 and TRBJ2-3; 10 bases agree with TRBD1. Trimming at V came to 6 bases and at J to 7 bases, leaving 7 bases not matched to a gene. Looked up from germline, CDR1 is MNHNS and CDR2 is SASEGT. There are 14 residues in the CDR3. As DNA, the CDR3 is TGTGCCAGCAGCCGGGACAGGGGCGGGAATACGCAGTATTTT. It is translated as CASSRDRGGNTQYF.

V usage is TRBV14 and J usage is TRBJ1-2; the D gene is possibly TRBD1 (5 bases). CDR1 and CDR2 from the germline V gene are SGHDN and FVKESK. The CDR3 extends over 13 amino acids. V was clipped by 1 base and J by 4 bases, with 7 bases between them. CDR3 bases: TGTGCCAGCAGCCAAGGACAGATCTATGGCTACACCTTC. This sequence encodes CASSQGQIYGYTF.

The V call is TRBV29-1, the J call TRBJ2-2, with 8 bases that match TRBD1. From germline, CDR1 is SQVTM and CDR2 ANQGSEA. CDR3 length equals 17 residues. V was pared by 3 bases and J by 2 bases, with 11 bases of the junction left unmatched. CDR3 bases: TGCAGCGTTGATCACACTGGGACAGGCTCTAACACCGGGGAGCTGTTTTTT. It translates to CSVDHTGTGSNTGELFF.

V is TRBV4-1 and J is TRBJ2-2; a weak D match, TRBD2 (6 bases). CDR1 and CDR2 (germline): MGHRA, YSYEKL. Between the trimmed V and J ends, which lost 1 base and 0 bases, there was a span of 18 bases. The CDR3 is made up of 19 amino acids. The CDR3 sequence is CASSQAVGGRGPNTGELFF. CDR3 sequence (DNA): TGCGCCAGCAGCCAAGCCGTGGGGGGTCGGGGCCCGAACACCGGGGAGCTGTTTTTT.

The chain recombines TRBV30 with TRBJ2-5, with 8 bases matching TRBD2. CDR1 is GTSNPN and CDR2 is SVGIG in the germline V gene (reference sequence). After removal of 6 bases from V and 5 bases from J, the junction contained 8 bases not matched to a gene. This CDR3 contains 13 residues. The CDR3 DNA is TGTGCCTGTTCAGGGACTAGGTGGGAGACCCAGTACTTC. It is translated as CACSGTRWETQYF.

This chain joins TRBV5-5 and TRBJ1-2; 7 bases are shared with TRBD1. CDR1 is SGHKS and CDR2 is YYEKEE in the germline V gene (reference sequence). V shed 4 bases and J 4 bases; nucleotides not matched to a gene: 10. The CDR3 is 15 amino acids. This CDR3 reads CASSIRDSPSYGYTF. In DNA, the CDR3 is TGTGCCAGCAGCATCCGGGACAGCCCTTCCTATGGCTACACCTTC.

The chain uses TRBV9 and TRBJ2-3, with TRBD2 matching over 8 bases. The CDR3 loop spans 15 amino acids. The germline gives CDR1 SGDLS, CDR2 YYNGEE. Trimming removed 2 bases from V and 2 bases from J; junction bases left unmatched: 4. CDR3 sequence: CASSVRGGPTDTQYF. The CDR3 coding sequence is TGTGCCAGCAGCGTTCGGGGGGGCCCCACAGATACGCAGTATTTT.

The chain recombines TRBV9 with TRBJ1-4; unclear D gene. The V gene lost 1 base and the J gene lost 0 bases, with 4 bases spanning the gap. This CDR3 is built from 14 residues. Per the germline V gene, CDR1 is SGDLS and CDR2 is YYNGEE. Here the CDR3 reads CASSVSATNEKLFF. DNA for the CDR3: TGTGCCAGCAGCGTATCCGCAACTAATGAAAAACTGTTTTTT.

The genes are TRBV4-3 and TRBJ1-2; D not certain. Between the trimmed V and J ends, which lost 0 bases and 3 bases, there was a span of 8 bases. Germline assignment: CDR1 LGHNA and CDR2 YSLEER. The CDR3 has 14 amino acids. The CDR3, as DNA: TGCGCCAGCAGCCAAGAGGCCAGGCACTATGGCTACACCTTC. It encodes CASSQEARHYGYTF.

This chain joins TRBV28 and TRBJ1-1, with 12 bases identical to TRBD1. Germline CDR1 reads MDHEN; CDR2 reads SYDVKM. Trimming took 0 bases from V and 3 from J; bases not matched to a gene: 5. CDR3 size: 17 residues. CDR3 coding DNA: TGTGCCAGCAGTTTATGGGGACAGGGGGCTCTGGACACTGAAGCTTTCTTT. Amino acids: CASSLWGQGALDTEAFF.

The rearrangement uses TRBV4-3 and TRBJ1-2, with D perhaps matching TRBD1 (5 bases). The CDR3 runs to 16 residues. Trimming removed 3 bases at V and 6 bases at J, with 20 bases between. Germline V CDR1 and CDR2: LGHNA, YSLEER. CDR3 coding DNA: TGCGCCAGCAGCCACGGACAAACTGGCAGGGAGGATGGCTACACCTTC. It encodes CASSHGQTGREDGYTF.

V and J are TRBV6-4 and TRBJ2-1; 8 nucleotides line up with TRBD2. Trimming removed 2 bases from V and 2 bases from J; junction bases left unmatched: 5. CDR3 length: 16 amino acids. Germline V gene lookup returns CDR1 MRHNA and CDR2 SNTAGT. CDR3 nucleotides: TGTGCCAGCAGTGACGACGAACTAGCGGCCTACAATGAGCAGTTCTTC. The encoded protein is CASSDDELAAYNEQFF.

The chain employs TRBV29-1 and TRBJ2-2; D might be TRBD1 (6 bases). Trimming shortened V by 4 bases and J by 1 base, and 13 bases separated the two germline ends. The CDR3 spans 15 residues. Per the germline V gene, CDR1 is SQVTM and CDR2 is ANQGSEA. The DNA of the CDR3 is TGCAGCGTTGCGGACCCGACAGGGAACACCGGGGAGCTGTTTTTT. This gives the protein CSVADPTGNTGELFF.

This rearrangement joins TRBV2 to TRBJ1-4; D unresolved. Germline V gives CDR1 SNHLY, CDR2 FYNNEI. This CDR3 spans 13 amino acids. Trimming took off 6 bases at V and 0 bases at J, with 5 bases between the two ends. This CDR3 reads CASRLATNEKLFF. The CDR3 DNA is TGTGCCAGCAGACTAGCAACTAATGAAAAACTGTTTTTT.

This clone was observed a single time. This sequence joins TRBV4-3 and TRBJ2-7; 8 nucleotides agree with TRBD1. The V gene's germline CDR1 is LGHNA and CDR2 YSLEER. There are 15 residues in the CDR3. V gave up 4 bases and J gave up 2 bases; unmatched junction bases: 7. CDR3: CASSLEQGETYEQYF. The CDR3 DNA reads TGCGCCAGCAGCCTCGAACAGGGGGAGACCTACGAGCAGTACTTC.

The rearrangement links TRBV6-5 to TRBJ2-5, with 7 bases matching TRBD2. The CDR3 has 13 residues. The J segment lost 0 bases and the V segment lost 7 bases, leaving 2 bases of the junction unmatched. The germline gives CDR1 MNHEY, CDR2 SVGAGI. The CDR3, as DNA: TGTGCCAGCAAAGCGGGGTACCAAGAGACCCAGTACTTC. Amino acid sequence: CASKAGYQETQYF.